Listed below are T cell receptor beta chains from one sample, sequenced in a study of shared clonotypes between healthy human individuals. Using immunoSEQ multiplex PCR, the repertoire was profiled, and TCRdb retains in-frame clones only, with some absent. The table records 1.5 million to 2.5 million clones, about 94% of them present only once. Sequences were obtained from naive CD8+ T cells sorted from blood. Receptors were obtained from a man younger than 30 in good health. Each CDR3 is given with its conserved first and last residue. A D gene is named only where the DNA matches it firmly. Clone sizes are given selectively: once, few, many, or a class where the clone is expanded.

abundance,j_gene,v_gene,d_gene,CDR3nt,CDR3aa
-,TRBJ1-1,TRBV4-2,TRBD1,TGTGCCAGCAGCCAAGTCGCCGGGACAGGGATCGGCACTGAAGCTTTCTTT,CASSQVAGTGIGTEAFF
-,TRBJ2-5,TRBV30,TRBD1,TGTGCCTGGAACGTACAGGGGGAGGAGACCCAGTACTTC,CAWNVQGEETQYF
-,TRBJ2-2,TRBV2,-,TGTGCCAGCAGTGAATTGGGGTCGGGTGGCGCCGGGGAGCTGTTTTTT,CASSELGSGGAGELFF
few,TRBJ1-6,TRBV4-1,TRBD1,TGCGCCAGCAGCTTCGGACAGGGTGATAATTCACCCCTCCACTTT,CASSFGQGDNSPLHF
-,TRBJ1-5,TRBV5-1,-,TGCGCCAGCAGTCCTGGACAGCATAGCAATCAGCCCCAGCATTTT,CASSPGQHSNQPQHF
-,TRBJ2-7,TRBV4-3,-,TGCGCCAGCAGCCAAGGCAGGAGCTCCTACGAGCAGTACTTC,CASSQGRSSYEQYF
-,TRBJ2-7,TRBV5-4,TRBD2,TGTGCCAGCAGCACCGGGACTAGCAGTCTATACGAGCAGTACTTC,CASSTGTSSLYEQYF
-,TRBJ2-7,TRBV10-2,-,TGCGCCAGCAGTGAAGGAGTCGTCTCCTACGAGCAGTACTTC,CASSEGVVSYEQYF
-,TRBJ2-5,TRBV6-5,-,TGTGCCAGCAGTTACATACCGGAGGAGACCCAGTACTTC,CASSYIPEETQYF
-,TRBJ2-3,TRBV6-1,-,TGTGCCAGCAGTGAAGATGGCCCGGGACTCGCAGATACGCAGTATTTT,CASSEDGPGLADTQYF
-,TRBJ1-2,TRBV29-1,TRBD1,TGCAGCGTTGCCGGGACAGGTTATGGCTACACCTTC,CSVAGTGYGYTF
-,TRBJ2-7,TRBV19,-,TGTGCCAGTAGCCAGACAGGACCCTACGAGCAGTACTTC,CASSQTGPYEQYF
-,TRBJ2-3,TRBV6-1,-,TGTGCCAGCAGTGAAAAACGGGGACGCACAGATACGCAGTATTTT,CASSEKRGRTDTQYF
-,TRBJ2-1,TRBV9,-,TGTGCCAGCAGCTGGGGCCTCTACAATGAGCAGTTCTTC,CASSWGLYNEQFF
-,TRBJ2-4,TRBV2,-,TGTGCCAGCACTGACGAGGGGTGGGACTCACTGACTCTAGCCAAAAACATTCAGTACTTC,CASTDEGWDSLTLAKNIQYF
once,TRBJ2-2,TRBV4-1,-,TGCGCCAGCAGCCAAGGGCGGGCCGGGGAGCTGTTTTTT,CASSQGRAGELFF
-,TRBJ2-3,TRBV15,TRBD2,TGTGCCACCAGCAGAGATCTGCCTAGCGGGAGTGCGGATACGCAGTATTTT,CATSRDLPSGSADTQYF
-,TRBJ2-5,TRBV2,TRBD1,TGTGCCAGCAGGCCCGGGACAGGGGGGTCATGGGAGACCCAGTACTTC,CASRPGTGGSWETQYF
-,TRBJ1-1,TRBV7-2,-,TGTGCCAGCAGCTTTTTTAACAGAGCGATGAACACTGAAGCTTTCTTT,CASSFFNRAMNTEAFF
once,TRBJ2-3,TRBV7-8,-,TGTGCCAGCAGCTTTCCGGGGTCGAGCACAGATACGCAGTATTTT,CASSFPGSSTDTQYF
-,TRBJ2-7,TRBV5-4,TRBD2,TGTGCCAGCAGCTTACTAGCGGGGCCTTACGAGCAGTACTTC,CASSLLAGPYEQYF
-,TRBJ2-7,TRBV14,-,TGTGCCAGCAGCCAAGTCCAGGGTGGCGAGCAGTACTTC,CASSQVQGGEQYF
-,TRBJ1-1,TRBV5-8,TRBD1,TGTGCCAGCAGCTTGGGGGGACAGGGGGCCACTGAAGCTTTCTTT,CASSLGGQGATEAFF
-,TRBJ2-1,TRBV7-2,-,TGTGCCACCCCACCCACTTCCGGGACACTATACAATGAGCAGTTCTTC,CATPPTSGTLYNEQFF
-,TRBJ2-2,TRBV2,-,TGTGCCAGCAGTGACGAGATATACACCGGGGAGCTGTTTTTT,CASSDEIYTGELFF
-,TRBJ1-2,TRBV7-9,-,TGTGCCAGCAGCTTAGCCTTGGCCCTTAACTATGGCTACACCTTC,CASSLALALNYGYTF
-,TRBJ2-1,TRBV10-3,TRBD2,TGTGCCACGGCGGCTCCGTTAGCGGGAGAGTACAATGAGCAGTTCTTC,CATAAPLAGEYNEQFF
-,TRBJ2-2,TRBV29-1,-,TGCAGCGTTGTAGTGGGCTTTAACACCGGGGAGCTGTTTTTT,CSVVVGFNTGELFF
once,TRBJ1-5,TRBV6-1,-,TGTGCCAGCATGGGAGAGAGTAGATACAATCAGCCCCAGCATTTT,CASMGESRYNQPQHF
-,TRBJ2-7,TRBV4-3,TRBD2,TGCGCCAGCAGCCAAGATTCCGGGACTAGGACCCCCGAGCAGTACTTC,CASSQDSGTRTPEQYF
-,TRBJ2-1,TRBV5-1,TRBD2,TGCGCCAGCAGCTCCGGACTAGCGGGAGCGATTAATGAGCAGTTCTTC,CASSSGLAGAINEQFF
-,TRBJ1-5,TRBV18,TRBD1,TGTGCCAGCTCACGGACAGGAGAAAACAATCAGCCCCAGCATTTT,CASSRTGENNQPQHF
-,TRBJ2-3,TRBV9,-,TGTGCCAGCAGCGTAGAGGGGCATAAGAGCACAGATACGCAGTATTTT,CASSVEGHKSTDTQYF
-,TRBJ2-7,TRBV2,TRBD2,TGTGCCAGCAGTGAAAATAGCGGGGTCAGTTCCTACGAGCAGTACTTC,CASSENSGVSSYEQYF
-,TRBJ2-2,TRBV5-8,-,TGTGCCAGCAGCTTGGTTTCCGGGGAGCTGTTTTTT,CASSLVSGELFF
-,TRBJ2-3,TRBV5-4,-,TGTGCCAGCAGCTTAGCACAGGGTACGCAGTATTTT,CASSLAQGTQYF
-,TRBJ2-7,TRBV9,-,TGTGCCAGCAGCGTAGGGGTCCGGGACGAGCAGTACTTC,CASSVGVRDEQYF
few,TRBJ1-3,TRBV7-9,-,TGTGCCAGCAGCTCCTCGGCAGACTCTGGAAACACCATATATTTT,CASSSSADSGNTIYF
once,TRBJ1-1,TRBV6-5,TRBD1,TGTGCCAGCAGAATTCAACAGGGGGCGAGTACTGAAGCTTTCTTT,CASRIQQGASTEAFF
-,TRBJ2-2,TRBV7-2,-,TGTGCCAGCAGCTTTAGCGGTTGGAACACCGGGGAGCTGTTTTTT,CASSFSGWNTGELFF
-,TRBJ2-7,TRBV19,-,TGTGCCAGTAGCCCGGGGTCGAGCTCCTACGAGCAGTACTTC,CASSPGSSSYEQYF
-,TRBJ2-2,TRBV27,-,TGTGCCAGCAGTTTGATAACCGGGGAGCTGTTTTTT,CASSLITGELFF
-,TRBJ2-3,TRBV7-6,TRBD2,TGTGCCAGCAGCTTAGCGCATTTGGCGGGGGGGCTCTCGGATACGCAGTATTTT,CASSLAHLAGGLSDTQYF
-,TRBJ2-3,TRBV15,-,TGTGCCACCAGCCCAGGCGGCGAGTTCATGGATACGCAGTATTTT,CATSPGGEFMDTQYF
-,TRBJ2-7,TRBV27,-,TGTGCCAGCAGTCTTCTAGCGACCTCCTACGAGCAGTACTTC,CASSLLATSYEQYF
-,TRBJ2-7,TRBV27,TRBD2,TGTGCCAGCAGCTCTAGCGGGGGGGGCTTCTCCTACGAGCAGTACTTC,CASSSSGGGFSYEQYF
-,TRBJ1-2,TRBV30,-,TGTGCCTGGAGTGTAAATGGGGGGCCGGACTATGGCTACACCTTC,CAWSVNGGPDYGYTF
-,TRBJ2-2,TRBV7-6,TRBD1,TGTGCCAGCAGCCCACGGGACAGTAACACCGGGGAGCTGTTTTTT,CASSPRDSNTGELFF
-,TRBJ2-7,TRBV5-1,TRBD1,TGCGCCAGCAGTCCACGGACAGGGTCAGACTACGAGCAGTACTTC,CASSPRTGSDYEQYF
-,TRBJ2-2,TRBV11-3,-,TGTGCCAGCAGCCTTAACACCGGGGAGCTGTTTTTT,CASSLNTGELFF
-,TRBJ1-2,TRBV19,TRBD1,TGTGCCAGTAGTCACAGCCGGACAGGGATTGAACGCCCTGGCTACACCTTC,CASSHSRTGIERPGYTF
-,TRBJ1-2,TRBV6-5,TRBD1,TGTGCCAGCAGTTACGGACAGGGCCTTGGCTACACCTTC,CASSYGQGLGYTF
-,TRBJ2-3,TRBV13,TRBD2,TGTGCCAGCAGCTCCCTAGCGGGGGGGCCTGGCACAGATACGCAGTATTTT,CASSSLAGGPGTDTQYF
-,TRBJ1-1,TRBV27,-,TGTGCCAGCAGTTTAGGCGGGGTCACTGAAGCTTTCTTT,CASSLGGVTEAFF